The present TCR beta chain was sequenced within a study of OX40 agonist ivuxolimab in advanced cancers. Clones were read by immunoSEQ multiplex PCR, and TCRdb kept only the in-frame ones, dropping some. The data hold over 55,000 clones, with roughly 82% observed a single time. The sample in question was CD4+ or CD8+ T cells sorted from blood, obtained in a trial of the OX40 agonist ivuxolimab. This clonotype was obtained from an adult with an advanced solid tumor such as melanoma, head and neck, liver or kidney cancer.

This chain's CDR3 is CATLGGISYEQYF. In DNA form, the CDR3 reads TGTGCCACCCTAGGCGGGATTTCCTACGAGCAGTACTTC. The J gene is TRBJ2-7, the V gene TRBV28; TRBD2 is a possible D gene (6 bases). Deletions cut 10 bases from V and 1 base from J, with 14 bases between. This CDR3 contains 13 residues. Germline values: CDR1 MDHEN, CDR2 SYDVKM.